This T cell receptor beta chain was identified during a study of blood T cell repertoires in COVID-19. About the research overall: T cells, B-cell-depleted T cells, or PBMCs provided the cDNA or gDNA that served as material.

The CDR3 runs 14 residues. The V gene's germline CDR1 is SGHRS and CDR2 YFSETQ. Trimming stripped 3 bases from V and 5 bases from J, with 15 bases between. The table came from immunoSEQ multiplex PCR; TCRdb's copy has only in-frame clones and leaves some out. Of 130,000 to 150,000 clones listed, around 83% are singletons. Clinical histories supplied by participants themselves formed the basis of cohort assignment. The source is a woman in her fifties or sixties who had been exposed to COVID-19. This sequence joins TRBV5-1 and TRBJ2-7; D remains unclear. The sequenced sample was PBMCs or T cells enriched from blood (not recorded which). The CDR3 DNA sequence: TGCGCCAGCAGCTACGACCCCCGAGGCAACGAGCAGTACTTC. Translating it yields CASSYDPRGNEQYF.